The rows below give T cell receptor beta chains drawn from one sample of a study of blood T cells in healthy people across ages. Each CDR3 protein is one row after TCRdb ran MiXCR on the 5' RACE reads. Of approximately 730,000 distinct CDR3 sequences in the sample, about 42% were seen once. The sequenced material came from blood. Receptors were obtained from a woman aged 60-70 years in good health. Each CDR3 is given with its conserved first and last residue. The D gene is left open where the match is weak. Size is omitted from some rows. Given values are once, few, many or a class for expanded clones.

V gene: TRBV27; D gene: NA; J gene: TRBJ2-5; clone size: NA; CDR3 protein: CASSLGWHQETQYF; CDR3 DNA: TGTGCCAGCAGTTTAGGGTGGCACCAAGAGACCCAGTACTTC
V gene: TRBV20-1; D gene: NA; J gene: TRBJ2-7; clone size: NA; CDR3 protein: CSGSSGALYEQYF; CDR3 DNA: TGCAGTGGCAGTTCAGGGGCACTCTACGAGCAGTACTTC
V gene: TRBV7-3; D gene: TRBD1; J gene: TRBJ2-3; clone size: NA; CDR3 protein: CASSYQGADTQYF; CDR3 DNA: TGTGCCAGCAGCTACCAGGGGGCAGATACGCAGTATTTT
V gene: TRBV20-1; D gene: NA; J gene: TRBJ1-2; clone size: once; CDR3 protein: CSASNENNYGYTF; CDR3 DNA: TGCAGTGCTAGTAACGAAAATAACTATGGCTACACCTTC
V gene: TRBV5-5; D gene: NA; J gene: TRBJ2-3; clone size: many; CDR3 protein: CASSGGLSTDTQYF; CDR3 DNA: TGTGCCAGCAGCGGGGGACTGAGCACAGATACGCAGTATTTT
V gene: TRBV20-1; D gene: NA; J gene: TRBJ2-1; clone size: NA; CDR3 protein: CSAEPGLKVANEQFF; CDR3 DNA: TGCAGTGCGGAACCGGGACTCAAGGTTGCAAATGAGCAGTTCTTC
V gene: TRBV11-3; D gene: TRBD1; J gene: TRBJ2-1; clone size: NA; CDR3 protein: CASSSAARGHNEQFF; CDR3 DNA: TGTGCCAGCAGCTCAGCGGCCAGGGGGCACAATGAGCAGTTCTTC
V gene: TRBV20-1; D gene: TRBD1; J gene: TRBJ2-7; clone size: NA; CDR3 protein: CSARDFRDRGCGPYEQYF; CDR3 DNA: TGCAGTGCTAGAGATTTCCGGGACAGGGGTTGCGGGCCCTACGAGCAGTACTTC
V gene: TRBV20-1; D gene: NA; J gene: TRBJ2-1; clone size: many; CDR3 protein: CSASTAGKANEQFF; CDR3 DNA: TGCAGTGCATCCACTGCGGGAAAGGCGAATGAGCAGTTCTTC
V gene: TRBV5-1; D gene: TRBD2; J gene: TRBJ2-7; clone size: NA; CDR3 protein: CANSPGRTSGRSVDEQYF; CDR3 DNA: TGCGCCAACAGTCCTGGACGGACTAGCGGGAGGTCTGTTGACGAGCAGTACTTC
V gene: TRBV20-1; D gene: TRBD1; J gene: TRBJ2-1; clone size: few; CDR3 protein: CSVAQGAGGNEQFF; CDR3 DNA: TGCAGTGTTGCACAGGGGGCTGGGGGCAATGAGCAGTTCTTC
V gene: TRBV4-2; D gene: NA; J gene: TRBJ2-2; clone size: few; CDR3 protein: CASSLHREWTGELFF; CDR3 DNA: TGTGCCAGCAGCCTTCATCGGGAGTGGACCGGGGAGCTGTTTTTT
V gene: TRBV6-2/TRBV6-3; D gene: TRBD2; J gene: TRBJ2-7; clone size: few; CDR3 protein: CASSYWFGASGLYEQYF; CDR3 DNA: TGTGCCAGCAGTTACTGGTTCGGGGCTAGCGGCCTCTACGAGCAGTACTTC
V gene: TRBV4-3; D gene: NA; J gene: TRBJ2-7; clone size: few; CDR3 protein: CASSPNMGYEQYF; CDR3 DNA: TGCGCCAGCAGTCCTAATATGGGCTACGAGCAGTACTTC
V gene: TRBV5-1; D gene: NA; J gene: TRBJ2-1; clone size: NA; CDR3 protein: CASSCARGTGEQFF; CDR3 DNA: TGCGCCAGCAGCTGTGCCAGGGGTACCGGCGAGCAGTTCTTC
V gene: TRBV7-8; D gene: NA; J gene: TRBJ2-3; clone size: few; CDR3 protein: CASSPRRADAQYF; CDR3 DNA: TGTGCCAGCAGCCCGCGACGGGCAGATGCGCAGTATTTT
V gene: TRBV5-1; D gene: NA; J gene: TRBJ2-3; clone size: once; CDR3 protein: CASSGPKRTDTQYF; CDR3 DNA: TGCGCCAGCAGCGGGCCGAAGAGGACAGATACGCAGTATTTT
V gene: TRBV6-2/TRBV6-3; D gene: TRBD2; J gene: TRBJ2-1; clone size: NA; CDR3 protein: CASSYSSREGSFNEQFF; CDR3 DNA: TGTGCCAGCAGTTACTCGAGTAGGGAGGGATCCTTCAATGAGCAGTTCTTC
V gene: TRBV29-1; D gene: TRBD1; J gene: TRBJ1-1; clone size: NA; CDR3 protein: CSGKGAANTEAFF; CDR3 DNA: TGCAGCGGGAAGGGGGCAGCGAACACTGAAGCTTTCTTT
V gene: TRBV5-1; D gene: NA; J gene: TRBJ2-3; clone size: NA; CDR3 protein: CASNAGTGAADTQYF; CDR3 DNA: TGCGCCAGCAACGCCGGGACTGGCGCAGCAGATACGCAGTATTTT
V gene: TRBV20-1; D gene: TRBD2; J gene: TRBJ2-7; clone size: NA; CDR3 protein: CSARDGGRNSYEQYF; CDR3 DNA: TGCAGTGCTAGAGATGGCGGGAGGAACTCCTACGAGCAGTACTTC
V gene: TRBV28; D gene: TRBD1; J gene: TRBJ2-7; clone size: NA; CDR3 protein: CASSSQGAAYEQYF; CDR3 DNA: TGTGCCAGCAGTTCACAGGGGGCGGCGTACGAGCAGTACTTC
V gene: TRBV10-3; D gene: NA; J gene: TRBJ2-3; clone size: few; CDR3 protein: CAISDVQQGGTQYF; CDR3 DNA: TGTGCCATCAGTGACGTACAGCAGGGAGGTACGCAGTATTTT
V gene: TRBV6-5; D gene: NA; J gene: TRBJ2-7; clone size: few; CDR3 protein: CASSSRTGEQYF; CDR3 DNA: TGTGCCAGCAGTTCCCGGACGGGCGAGCAGTACTTC
V gene: TRBV20-1; D gene: NA; J gene: TRBJ2-7; clone size: NA; CDR3 protein: CSARDSAVSYEQYF; CDR3 DNA: TGCAGTGCTAGAGATTCCGCGGTCTCCTACGAGCAGTACTTC
V gene: TRBV12-3/TRBV12-4; D gene: TRBD1; J gene: TRBJ1-2; clone size: few; CDR3 protein: CASSGSGTGVGYTF; CDR3 DNA: TGTGCCAGCAGTGGTTCGGGGACAGGGGTTGGCTACACCTTC
V gene: TRBV28; D gene: NA; J gene: TRBJ2-2; clone size: NA; CDR3 protein: CASTKMGRMNTGELFF; CDR3 DNA: TGTGCCAGCACCAAGATGGGACGCATGAACACCGGGGAGCTGTTTTTT
V gene: TRBV7-9; D gene: TRBD2; J gene: TRBJ2-7; clone size: NA; CDR3 protein: CANRRAGLAYNEQYF; CDR3 DNA: TGTGCCAACCGCCGCGCGGGACTAGCCTACAATGAGCAGTACTTC
V gene: TRBV29-1; D gene: NA; J gene: TRBJ2-5; clone size: NA; CDR3 protein: CSVSRGQSRRETQYF; CDR3 DNA: TGCAGCGTCTCCCGGGGGCAGTCCCGGCGAGAGACCCAGTACTTC
V gene: TRBV25-1; D gene: NA; J gene: TRBJ2-5; clone size: NA; CDR3 protein: CASSEGKGKETQYF; CDR3 DNA: TGTGCCAGCAGTGAAGGGAAGGGCAAAGAGACCCAGTACTTC
V gene: TRBV7-6; D gene: TRBD2; J gene: TRBJ2-7; clone size: few; CDR3 protein: CASSLGYSGSSYEQYF; CDR3 DNA: TGTGCCAGCAGCTTAGGATATAGCGGGAGTTCCTACGAGCAGTACTTC
V gene: TRBV2; D gene: TRBD1; J gene: TRBJ2-3; clone size: few; CDR3 protein: CATETGSTGTDTQYF; CDR3 DNA: TGTGCCACCGAGACAGGGTCGACGGGCACAGATACGCAGTATTTT
V gene: TRBV3-1; D gene: NA; J gene: TRBJ2-1; clone size: NA; CDR3 protein: CASSQELRPDSYNEQFF; CDR3 DNA: TGTGCCAGCAGCCAAGAATTGCGGCCAGACTCCTACAATGAGCAGTTCTTC
V gene: TRBV5-6; D gene: NA; J gene: TRBJ2-5; clone size: NA; CDR3 protein: CASSPTNQGIQETQYF; CDR3 DNA: TGTGCCAGCAGCCCCACTAACCAGGGGATACAAGAGACCCAGTACTTC
V gene: TRBV6-1; D gene: NA; J gene: TRBJ2-3; clone size: NA; CDR3 protein: CASNFRLYGTTTDTQYF; CDR3 DNA: TGTGCCAGCAACTTCAGACTATACGGGACCACCACAGATACGCAGTATTTT
V gene: TRBV18; D gene: NA; J gene: TRBJ2-3; clone size: NA; CDR3 protein: CASSLADRTDTQYF; CDR3 DNA: TGTGCCAGCTCACTAGCGGACCGCACAGATACGCAGTATTTT